A single sample gave rise to the 20 T cell receptor beta chains below, sequenced in a study of graft-versus-host responses after intestinal transplantation. Clones were sequenced by immunoSEQ multiplex PCR, and TCRdb holds only the in-frame ones, with some missing. The sample gives 35,000 to 40,000 clones, around 94% of which show up once; about 0.76% is in the top ten. This material consisted of PBMCs, taken 16 days after intestinal transplant. The receptors were gathered from a human patient who received an intestinal transplant, so some T cells may come from the graft donor.

This chain uses TRBV28 with TRBJ2-5; tentatively, D is TRBD1 (6 bases). The V gene lost 4 bases and the J gene lost 2 bases, with 11 bases spanning the gap. This CDR3 contains 14 residues. The V gene's germline CDR1 is MDHEN and CDR2 SYDVKM. CDR3 sequence reads: CASSSLTGQETQYF. Here the CDR3 DNA reads TGTGCCAGCAGTTCTCTGACAGGTCAAGAGACCCAGTACTTC. The complete variable domain, with remaining parts taken from reference TRBV28 and TRBJ2-5, reads DVKVTQSSRYLVKRTGEKVFLECVQDMDHENMFWYRQDPGLGLRLIYFSYDVKMKEKGDIPEGYSVSREKKERFSLILESASTNQTSMYLCASSSLTGQETQYFGPGTRLLVL.

The chain carries TRBV10-3 and TRBJ1-1; unclear D gene. CDR1 and CDR2 from the germline V gene are ENHRY and SYGVKD. The CDR3 consists of 11 residues. The V end was cut by 7 bases, the J end by 1 base, with 4 bases between. The CDR3 bases are TGTGCCATCAAAGAGAACACTGAAGCTTTCTTT. It specifies CAIKENTEAFF.

The chain carries TRBV15 and TRBJ2-2, with 8 bases lining up with TRBD2. The CDR3 extends over 18 amino acids. The V gene's germline CDR1 is LNHNV and CDR2 YYDKDF (reference sequence). With 3 bases clipped from V and 2 bases from J, the junction kept 11 bases outside the gene matches. The CDR3 coding sequence is TGTGCCACCAGCAGTGATATTCCGGGGACTAGTAACACCGGGGAGCTGTTTTTT. Its translation: CATSSDIPGTSNTGELFF.

The rearrangement links TRBV2 to TRBJ1-1, with D possibly matching TRBD1 (5 bases). V lost 0 bases to trimming and J lost 8 bases, with 25 bases between them. CDR3 length: 18 residues. Looked up from germline, CDR1 is SNHLY and CDR2 is FYNNEI. The CDR3 DNA reads as TGTGCCAGCAGTGAAGCGAAGCCGAGGGACGTCACCTCCGAGGAAGCTTTCTTT. Translated, it gives CASSEAKPRDVTSEEAFF.

The rearrangement uses TRBV28 and TRBJ2-7; D is possibly TRBD1 (6 bases). In germline, CDR1 is MDHEN, CDR2 SYDVKM. The CDR3 contains 14 residues. Trimming cost V 3 bases and J 2 bases, with 11 bases left between them. This chain's CDR3 is CASSFQGGPYEQYF. In DNA, the CDR3 is TGTGCCAGCAGTTTTCAAGGGGGACCCTACGAGCAGTACTTC.

This rearrangement joins TRBV7-8 to TRBJ1-5, with a tentative D call TRBD1 (5 bases). The CDR3 totals 17 residues. From germline, CDR1 is SGHVS and CDR2 FQNEAQ. V gave up 5 bases and J gave up 4 bases, with 21 bases separating them. CDR3 sequence reads: CASSPLWGIRGNQPQHF. CDR3 DNA sequence: TGTGCCAGCAGCCCACTTTGGGGGATTAGAGGGAATCAGCCCCAGCATTTT.

The chain uses TRBV9 and TRBJ1-1; possible D gene TRBD1, 5 bases. The germline V and J ends were trimmed by 6 bases and 5 bases, with 14 bases remaining between them. The V gene's germline CDR1 is SGDLS and CDR2 YYNGEE. The CDR3 consists of 13 residues. The CDR3: CASKGLGGTEAFF. The DNA of the CDR3 is TGTGCCAGCAAAGGCCTGGGGGGGACTGAAGCTTTCTTT.

This clone was seen just once. The chain links TRBV5-6 to TRBJ1-5; D unclear. The length of the CDR3 is 12 residues. Germline values: CDR1 SGHDT, CDR2 YYEEEE. With 0 bases removed from V and 2 bases from J, the gap between germline ends came to 0 bases. The chain's CDR3 is CASSLGNQPQHF. CDR3 DNA sequence: TGTGCCAGCAGCTTGGGCAATCAGCCCCAGCATTTT. The whole variable domain, filled in from reference TRBV5-6 and TRBJ1-5, reads DAGVTQSPTHLIKTRGQQVTLRCSPKSGHDTVSWYQQALGQGPQFIFQYYEEEERQRGNFPDRFSGHQFPNYSSELNVNALLLGDSALYLCASSLGNQPQHFGDGTRLSIL.

The gene calls are TRBV14 and TRBJ2-5; 10 nucleotides match TRBD2. The CDR3 is 15 residues long. The V gene's germline CDR1 is SGHDN and CDR2 FVKESK. The J segment lost 5 bases and the V segment lost 1 base, leaving 4 bases of the junction unmatched. The CDR3 here is CASSQAGLARETQYF. CDR3 nucleotides: TGTGCCAGCAGCCAAGCGGGACTAGCGAGGGAGACCCAGTACTTC. Combining the CDR3 with reference TRBV14 and TRBJ2-5 gives the whole variable domain EAGVTQFPSHSVIEKGQTVTLRCDPISGHDNLYWYRRVMGKEIKFLLHFVKESKQDESGMPNNRFLAERTGGTYSTLKVQPAELEDSGVYFCASSQAGLARETQYFGPGTRLLVL.

The chain couples TRBV12-5 to TRBJ2-3, with TRBD2 as a possible D gene (5 bases). Germline V gene sequence: CDR1 LGHNT, CDR2 FRNRAP. V gave up 0 bases and J gave up 1 base, with 14 bases separating them. The CDR3 contains 17 residues. The CDR3: CASGLVIGDRGTDTQYF. CDR3 bases: TGTGCTAGTGGTTTGGTAATCGGGGATCGGGGCACAGATACGCAGTATTTT.

The J gene is TRBJ2-3, the V gene TRBV15; the D gene is possibly TRBD2 (7 bases). Trimming cost V 5 bases and J 0 bases, with 18 bases left between them. Germline assignment: CDR1 LNHNV and CDR2 YYDKDF (reference sequence). The CDR3 totals 17 residues. DNA for the CDR3: TGTGCCACCAGCGCAAGCGGGACATACATTAGCACAGATACGCAGTATTTT. Protein: CATSASGTYISTDTQYF. The full variable domain, its missing parts supplied by reference TRBV15 and TRBJ2-3, is DAMVIQNPRYQVTQFGKPVTLSCSQTLNHNVMYWYQQKSSQAPKLLFHYYDKDFNNEADTPDNFQSRRPNTSFCFLDIRSPGLGDTAMYLCATSASGTYISTDTQYFGPGTRLTVL.

The chain uses TRBV5-5 and TRBJ1-3, with a weak D call TRBD1 (6 bases). Trimming left V 2 bases short and J 3 bases short, with 21 bases between. Germline CDR1 reads SGHKS; CDR2 reads YYEKEE (reference sequence). CDR3 length: 18 amino acids. The chain's CDR3 is CASSLIGGGRVRGNTIYF. Here the CDR3 DNA reads TGTGCCAGCAGCTTAATAGGCGGGGGGCGCGTACGTGGAAACACCATATATTTT.

The V call is TRBV9, the J call TRBJ2-1; unclear D gene. Trimming left V 1 base short and J 10 bases short, with 15 bases between. The CDR3 sequence is 14 residues long. Germline V gives CDR1 SGDLS, CDR2 YYNGEE. The CDR3 is CASSVSSSREEQFF. CDR3 sequence (DNA): TGTGCCAGCAGCGTATCCAGCTCCCGAGAGGAGCAGTTCTTC.

This chain joins TRBV27 and TRBJ2-7; D uncertain. The CDR3 has 11 residues. Deletions cut 8 bases from V and 7 bases from J, with 12 bases between. Germline assignment: CDR1 MNHEY and CDR2 SMNVEV (reference sequence). The CDR3 DNA sequence: TGTGCCAGCGGGCCCCCGCGGGAGCAGTACTTC. It translates to CASGPPREQYF.

On this clone itself: An end of the junction differs from the germline gene, which may be a read error. The rearrangement links TRBV28 to TRBJ2-7; TRBD1 agrees at 9 bases. The CDR3 runs to 13 residues. Germline CDR1 and CDR2: MDHEN and SYDVKM. CDR3 in amino acids: CASSFSTGTGTSF. For the CDR3, the DNA is TGTGCCAGCAGTTTCTCGACCGGGACAGGGACCTCTTTC.

This clone was seen only once. This chain joins TRBV5-4 and TRBJ2-3; D call uncertain. V dropped 4 bases and J dropped 5 bases, with 8 bases sitting between them. This CDR3 is 12 amino acids long. Germline V gene sequence: CDR1 SGHNT, CDR2 YYREEE (reference sequence). CDR3 sequence (DNA): TGTGCCAGCAGCCCCACTGGAGATACGCAGTATTTT. Protein product: CASSPTGDTQYF.

The V call is TRBV30, the J call TRBJ1-2; D is unclear. CDR1 GTSNPN and CDR2 SVGIG come from the germline V gene (reference sequence). The length of the CDR3 is 12 residues. The V gene lost 1 base and the J gene lost 4 bases, with 7 bases spanning the gap. The CDR3: CAWSAGVYGYTF. CDR3 nucleotides: TGTGCCTGGAGTGCGGGAGTCTATGGCTACACCTTC.

The chain joins TRBV5-6 to TRBJ1-2, with D possibly TRBD1 on 6 matching bases. Germline V gives CDR1 SGHDT, CDR2 YYEEEE. V was pared by 0 bases and J by 3 bases, with 9 bases between. This CDR3 contains 14 residues. The CDR3 nucleotides are TGTGCCAGCAGCTTGGCAGGGGAGGACTATGGCTACACCTTC. Translation gives CASSLAGEDYGYTF.

This sequence joins TRBV19 and TRBJ1-1, with D tentatively TRBD1 (6 bases). Trimming left V 3 bases short and J 1 base short, with 9 bases between. CDR1 and CDR2 (germline): LNHDA, SQIVND (reference sequence). There are 14 residues in the CDR3. CDR3 sequence (DNA): TGTGCCAGTAGTATGGGACAAAGGAACACTGAAGCTTTCTTT. Translating gives CASSMGQRNTEAFF.

V gene TRBV15 combines with J gene TRBJ1-2, with 7 bases lining up with TRBD1. The trim removed 3 bases at V and 4 bases at J, leaving 5 bases unmatched. The CDR3 runs to 14 residues. CDR1 is LNHNV and CDR2 is YYDKDF in the germline V gene (reference sequence). The CDR3 loop is CATSRRTGLYGYTF. The CDR3 DNA sequence: TGTGCCACCAGCAGGCGGACAGGCCTCTATGGCTACACCTTC.